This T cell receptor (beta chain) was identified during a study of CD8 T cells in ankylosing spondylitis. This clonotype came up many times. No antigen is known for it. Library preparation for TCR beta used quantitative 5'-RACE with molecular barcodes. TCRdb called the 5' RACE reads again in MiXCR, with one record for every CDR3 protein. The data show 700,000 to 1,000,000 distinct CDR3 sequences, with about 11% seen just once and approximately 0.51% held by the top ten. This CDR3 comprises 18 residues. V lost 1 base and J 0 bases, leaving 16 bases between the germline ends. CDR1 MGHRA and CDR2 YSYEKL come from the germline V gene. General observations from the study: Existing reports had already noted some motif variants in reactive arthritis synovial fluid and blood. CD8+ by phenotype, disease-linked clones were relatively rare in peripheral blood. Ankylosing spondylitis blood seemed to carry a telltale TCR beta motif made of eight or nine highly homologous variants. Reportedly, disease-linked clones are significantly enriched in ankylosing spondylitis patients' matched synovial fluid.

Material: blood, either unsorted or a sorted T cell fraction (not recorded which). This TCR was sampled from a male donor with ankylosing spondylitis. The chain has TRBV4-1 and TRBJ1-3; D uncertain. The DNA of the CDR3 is TGCGCCAGCAGCCAAGGCTTTTTGCTCTGGAGCTCTGGAAACACCATATATTTT. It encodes CASSQGFLLWSSGNTIYF.